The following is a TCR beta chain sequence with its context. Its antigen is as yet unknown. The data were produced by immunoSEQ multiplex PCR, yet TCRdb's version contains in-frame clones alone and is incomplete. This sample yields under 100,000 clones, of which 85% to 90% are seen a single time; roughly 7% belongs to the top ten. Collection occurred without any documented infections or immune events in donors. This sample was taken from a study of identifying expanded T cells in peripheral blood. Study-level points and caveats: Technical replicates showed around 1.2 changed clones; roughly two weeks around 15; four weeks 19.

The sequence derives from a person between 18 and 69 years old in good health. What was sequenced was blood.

The CDR3 region is CASSTIGNYGYTF. The CDR3 coding sequence is TGCGCCAGCAGCACGATAGGGAACTATGGCTACACCTTC. The chain has TRBV5-1 and TRBJ1-2; no definite D call. The germline V gene encodes CDR1 SGHRS and CDR2 YFSETQ. This CDR3 has 13 amino acids. V lost 4 bases, J lost 2 bases, and 9 bases lay in between.